This TCR beta chain was profiled in a study of cytomegalovirus exposure and HLA in healthy donors. Turning to the study itself: Most donors, 70% to 85% of roughly 400 genotyped, fell in the Caucasian-associated ancestry cluster. Study conclusions and caveats: Most TCR sequences proved rare, with some public TCRs found in many donors.

CDR1 and CDR2 (germline): MNHEY, SMNVEV (reference sequence). This CDR3 is 14 amino acids long. Trimming took off 8 bases at V and 4 bases at J, with 15 bases between the two ends. The study ran its PCR with 60 Vbeta and 13 Jbeta primers. Only in-frame clones appear in the TCRdb table, and some are missing; sequencing was by immunoSEQ multiplex PCR. The sample includes 97,000 or so clones, around 10% seen only once; the top ten take about 4.7%. This clone appeared a few times. Antigen: not known. The V and J genes are TRBV27 and TRBJ2-1, with D possibly TRBD2 on 6 matching bases. Material: PBMCs. The receptor was isolated from a man in his fifties in good health and CMV-seropositive. The CDR3, as DNA: TGTGCCAGCGGTACGGGAGAGGGGTACAATGAGCAGTTCTTC. Translated, it gives CASGTGEGYNEQFF.